This T cell receptor beta chain comes out of a study of T cells in Graves' hyperthyroidism and ophthalmopathy. The CDR3 regions of TCR beta were amplified from RNA transcripts. Primed by the HTBI set, a first-round RT-PCR was run on the TCR CDR3. One entry per CDR3 protein results from TCRdb running MiXCR on the multiplex PCR reads. In the table there are fewer than 650,000 distinct CDR3 sequences, 14% of which are singletons. CDR3 length: 15 residues. Losses at the gene ends were 5 bases for V and 6 bases for J; bases not matched to a gene: 10. Fresh peripheral blood, 10 ml, was the source of the PBMCs. Overall study findings and caveats: Most clonotypes that expanded in the thyroid above 0.001 also showed up in blood.

As to this clonotype: No antigen is known for it.

The sequencing input was blood. The chain combines TRBV12-3 or TRBV12-4 with TRBJ2-7; TRBD2 matches at 10 bases. This TCR was sampled from a woman aged 40-49 years with Graves' hyperthyroidism. The DNA for the CDR3 is TGTGCCAGCAGTCCCTTAGCGGGAGGTCTGGGCGAGCAGTACTTC. Translation gives CASSPLAGGLGEQYF.